This TCR beta chain was observed in a study of T cell responses to AZD1222 COVID-19 vaccine. Whole-study results and caveats: Spike-wide coverage was observed for vaccine-associated CD4 TCRs, with dominant responses at 160-218 and 743-854. As reported, nearly half of all spike-specific TCRs target variant regions that are unmutated. It should be noted that donors were predominantly white British and more often female, and clonal diversity was possibly underestimated. Without day 14 samples, only post-peak T cell repertoires were studied.

This CDR3 spans 14 amino acids. Trimming cost V 5 bases and J 0 bases, with 9 bases left between them. The V gene's germline CDR1 is SGHDT and CDR2 YYEEEE. Using immunoSEQ multiplex PCR, the repertoire was profiled, and TCRdb retains in-frame clones only, with some absent. The sample has fewer than 90,000 clones, around 84% seen once. With respect to this clone: Its antigen remains unknown.

The clonotype originates from an adult who received the AZD1222 COVID-19 vaccine. The sample consisted of peripheral blood, taken 28 days after the second AZD1222 dose. The chain links TRBV5-6 to TRBJ2-1; D call uncertain. The CDR3 sequence is CASSPLSSYNEQFF. The CDR3 coding sequence is TGTGCCAGCAGTCCACTCAGCTCCTACAATGAGCAGTTCTTC.